This T cell receptor (beta chain) is drawn from a study of PD-1 blockade in classical Hodgkin lymphoma. Whole-study findings and limits: Patients who responded completely had about the same baseline diversity as newly diagnosed patients. It was reported that newly diagnosed patients had less baseline TCR diversity than healthy donors. The repertoire differences lack a defined cause, possibly disease activity or prior therapy.

The CDR3 totals 14 residues. Germline assignment: CDR1 SGDLS and CDR2 YYNGEE. With V trimmed by 0 bases and J by 7 bases, 5 bases remained unmatched. Details on this clone: What it binds is unknown.

Each patient relapsed following autologous stem cell transplantation, and prior brentuximab vedotin exposure differed. Here immunoSEQ multiplex PCR was the method, and the copy in TCRdb shows in-frame clones only, minus some. The sample includes tens of thousands of clones, about 78% seen only once; the top ten take approximately 23%. V and J are TRBV9 and TRBJ2-5; TRBD2 agrees at 8 bases. The source was peripheral blood mononuclear cells (PBMCs), collected before the second cycle of nivolumab. The TCR comes from a human donor with classical Hodgkin lymphoma. The CDR3, as DNA: TGTGCCAGCAGCGTAGAAACGGGGGGGACGACCCAGTACTTC. It codes for CASSVETGGTTQYF.